Described below is a single T cell receptor beta chain sequence and its context. This sample was taken from a study of T cell changes during pregnancy in multiple sclerosis. Sequenced by immunoSEQ multiplex PCR; TCRdb stores in-frame clones only, minus some. The table has 25,000 to 40,000 clones, approximately 90% seen once. The receptor comes from a female donor with multiple sclerosis, enrolled in a pregnancy study. The source material was CD8+ T cells from peripheral blood mononuclear cells, sampled before pregnancy.

CDR3 bases: TGTGCCAGCAGCCATGGGGCAGGCACAGATACGCAGTATTTT. Translation gives CASSHGAGTDTQYF. The V gene is TRBV7-6, the J gene TRBJ2-3, with D possibly matching TRBD1 (5 bases). V lost 5 bases and J 1 base, leaving 10 bases between the germline ends. CDR3 length: 14 residues. Germline values: CDR1 SGHVS, CDR2 FNYEAQ.